These T cell receptor beta chains were read from a single sample in a study of blood T cells in healthy people across ages. TCRdb re-called the 5' RACE reads through MiXCR, storing one row per CDR3 protein. The sample consists of 1,500,000 or so distinct CDR3 sequences, 40% to 45% of them appearing once. The sample comprised blood. Receptors originate from a woman aged 18-30 years in good health. The CDR3 runs from the conserved cysteine through the conserved F or W. The order of the fields is V gene, D gene, clone size, J gene, CDR3 DNA, CDR3 protein. A D gene is named only where the DNA matches it firmly. Clone size is not always given. Where it is, it says once, few, many or a class for expanded clones.

v_gene: TRBV6-6
d_gene: .
abundance: few
j_gene: TRBJ2-7
CDR3nt: TGTGCCAGCAGTTCTCTCAGACTCTCCTACGAGCAGTACTTC
CDR3aa: CASSSLRLSYEQYF

v_gene: TRBV29-1
d_gene: .
abundance: .
j_gene: TRBJ2-1
CDR3nt: TGCAGCGTTGAAGTCCTAGTGGGCAATGAGCAGTTCTTC
CDR3aa: CSVEVLVGNEQFF

v_gene: TRBV25-1
d_gene: .
abundance: few
j_gene: TRBJ1-1
CDR3nt: TGTGCCAGCAGTGAATCTCAGGGCAGGGCTTACACTGAAGCTTTCTTT
CDR3aa: CASSESQGRAYTEAFF

v_gene: TRBV6-1
d_gene: .
abundance: .
j_gene: TRBJ1-1
CDR3nt: TGTGCCATAGAACGGACTGCGACCATGAACACTGAAGCTTTCTTT
CDR3aa: CAIERTATMNTEAFF

v_gene: TRBV4-3
d_gene: .
abundance: few
j_gene: TRBJ2-1
CDR3nt: TGCGCCAGCAGCAATCTCAGGACTGACTTGAGCTCCTACAATGAGCAGTTCTTC
CDR3aa: CASSNLRTDLSSYNEQFF

v_gene: TRBV12-5
d_gene: TRBD1
abundance: .
j_gene: TRBJ2-2
CDR3nt: TGTGCTAGTGGTTTGGTTCTTCCTTCCGGGACAGGGGAGGACACCGGGGAGCTGTTTTTT
CDR3aa: CASGLVLPSGTGEDTGELFF

v_gene: TRBV6-5
d_gene: .
abundance: .
j_gene: TRBJ2-7
CDR3nt: TGTGCCAGCAGGACCCCAGGGGATAGAGGGAACGAGCAGTACTTC
CDR3aa: CASRTPGDRGNEQYF

v_gene: TRBV20-1
d_gene: .
abundance: few
j_gene: TRBJ1-2
CDR3nt: TGCAGTGTAGGGGGGGTCTATGGCTACACCTTC
CDR3aa: CSVGGVYGYTF

v_gene: TRBV9
d_gene: .
abundance: few
j_gene: TRBJ2-5
CDR3nt: TGTGCCAGCAGCTTGGGACGGTGGTTGGGAGAGCAGTACTTC
CDR3aa: CASSLGRWLGEQYF

v_gene: TRBV7-8
d_gene: .
abundance: .
j_gene: TRBJ1-2
CDR3nt: TGTGCCAGCAGTGAAACCGCGGGGCAGATTTCGGATGGCTACACCTTC
CDR3aa: CASSETAGQISDGYTF

v_gene: TRBV12-3/TRBV12-4
d_gene: TRBD2
abundance: few
j_gene: TRBJ2-5
CDR3nt: TGTGCCAGCAGTCTCACCGACGTAGCGGGGGGGCCTGTGACCCAGTACTTC
CDR3aa: CASSLTDVAGGPVTQYF

v_gene: TRBV25-1
d_gene: .
abundance: .
j_gene: TRBJ1-6
CDR3nt: TGTGCCAGCAGTGAATGGAAGGGGAGGAATTCACCCCTCCACTTT
CDR3aa: CASSEWKGRNSPLHF

v_gene: TRBV20-1
d_gene: TRBD2
abundance: .
j_gene: TRBJ2-7
CDR3nt: TGCAGTGCCCCGAGTAGGGGGACTAGCATACAGAGCTCCTACAATGAGCAGTACTTC
CDR3aa: CSAPSRGTSIQSSYNEQYF

v_gene: TRBV7-3
d_gene: TRBD2
abundance: .
j_gene: TRBJ2-1
CDR3nt: TGTGCCAGCAGCTTAGGTAGCGGGAGTTTATATGAGCAGTTCTTC
CDR3aa: CASSLGSGSLYEQFF

v_gene: TRBV12-5
d_gene: .
abundance: .
j_gene: TRBJ2-2
CDR3nt: TGTGCTAGTGCCGCGGACGCGAACACCGGGGAGCTGTTTTTT
CDR3aa: CASAADANTGELFF

v_gene: TRBV9
d_gene: .
abundance: many
j_gene: TRBJ2-2
CDR3nt: TGTGCCAGCAGCGATGAGGACCATCTGGCGAACACCGGGGAGCTGTTTTTT
CDR3aa: CASSDEDHLANTGELFF

v_gene: TRBV6-2/TRBV6-3
d_gene: .
abundance: once
j_gene: TRBJ1-5
CDR3nt: TGTGCCAGCAGTTACCACAAGGGGCCCCAGCATTTT
CDR3aa: CASSYHKGPQHF

v_gene: TRBV7-9
d_gene: .
abundance: once
j_gene: TRBJ1-2
CDR3nt: TGTGCCAGCTCCTTCCCAGGACAGCTAAATGGCTACACCTTC
CDR3aa: CASSFPGQLNGYTF

v_gene: TRBV2
d_gene: .
abundance: few
j_gene: TRBJ1-5
CDR3nt: TGTGCCAGCAAGGGGTCTGCGCATAGCAATCAGCCCCAGCATTTT
CDR3aa: CASKGSAHSNQPQHF

v_gene: TRBV18
d_gene: .
abundance: .
j_gene: TRBJ1-5
CDR3nt: TGTGCCAGCTACCGGGACAGCAATCAGCCCCAGCATTTT
CDR3aa: CASYRDSNQPQHF

v_gene: TRBV29-1
d_gene: .
abundance: few
j_gene: TRBJ2-4
CDR3nt: TGCAGCGTTGAAGTAGCCGCAGATACGGCCAAAAACATTCAGTACTTC
CDR3aa: CSVEVAADTAKNIQYF

v_gene: TRBV7-2
d_gene: .
abundance: .
j_gene: TRBJ2-1
CDR3nt: TGTGCCAGCAGCTTCGCCGGGTCAGGGAACGATGAGCAGTTCTTC
CDR3aa: CASSFAGSGNDEQFF

v_gene: TRBV12-5
d_gene: .
abundance: few
j_gene: TRBJ2-5
CDR3nt: TGTGCTAGTGGTTTGGGGCGCCCGGGGGAGACCCAGTACTTC
CDR3aa: CASGLGRPGETQYF

v_gene: TRBV6-2/TRBV6-3
d_gene: .
abundance: few
j_gene: TRBJ2-3
CDR3nt: TGTGCCAGCAGTACCCTCGCGGTTGCAGATACGCAGTATTTT
CDR3aa: CASSTLAVADTQYF

v_gene: TRBV7-2
d_gene: .
abundance: .
j_gene: TRBJ2-7
CDR3nt: TGTGCCAGCAGCTTATTTCAGGGCCTGGCAACCTACGAGCAGTACTTC
CDR3aa: CASSLFQGLATYEQYF

v_gene: TRBV7-9
d_gene: TRBD1
abundance: .
j_gene: TRBJ1-1
CDR3nt: TGTGCCAGCAGCCTCGGGACAGATAGAGCTTTCTTT
CDR3aa: CASSLGTDRAFF

v_gene: TRBV7-6
d_gene: .
abundance: few
j_gene: TRBJ2-7
CDR3nt: TGTGCCAGCAGCCGGGACGCAGACTACGAGCAGTACTTC
CDR3aa: CASSRDADYEQYF

v_gene: TRBV7-2
d_gene: .
abundance: .
j_gene: TRBJ2-5
CDR3nt: TGTGCCAGCAGCTCCAGGGGGGGCGGGAGGTTTGAGACCCAGTACTTC
CDR3aa: CASSSRGGGRFETQYF

v_gene: TRBV2
d_gene: .
abundance: .
j_gene: TRBJ2-5
CDR3nt: TGTGCCAGCACGGGGGTTTCTGGTCGCGAGACCCGGTACTTC
CDR3aa: CASTGVSGRETRYF

v_gene: TRBV12-3/TRBV12-4
d_gene: .
abundance: .
j_gene: TRBJ1-2
CDR3nt: TGTGCCAGCACCTGGGGGACACACTATGGCTACACCTTC
CDR3aa: CASTWGTHYGYTF

v_gene: TRBV29-1
d_gene: .
abundance: many
j_gene: TRBJ2-6
CDR3nt: TGCAGCGTTTGGCCCTACGGGGCCAACGTCCTGACTTTC
CDR3aa: CSVWPYGANVLTF

v_gene: TRBV5-1
d_gene: TRBD1
abundance: few
j_gene: TRBJ1-4
CDR3nt: TGCGCCAGCAGCCGGGGGACAGGGGATGAAAAACTGTTTTTT
CDR3aa: CASSRGTGDEKLFF

v_gene: TRBV15
d_gene: TRBD2
abundance: .
j_gene: TRBJ2-7
CDR3nt: TGTGCCACCAGCAATCCAACTAGCGGGAGTCTCTACGAGCAGTACTTC
CDR3aa: CATSNPTSGSLYEQYF

v_gene: TRBV14
d_gene: TRBD1
abundance: .
j_gene: TRBJ2-4
CDR3nt: TGTGCCAGCAGCCCCAGACAGGGCGGCGGGCAGTACTTC
CDR3aa: CASSPRQGGGQYF

v_gene: TRBV5-6
d_gene: TRBD2
abundance: .
j_gene: TRBJ2-7
CDR3nt: TGTGCCAGCAGCTCCCTCGAGCGGGGGGGCTTCAACGAGCAGTACTTC
CDR3aa: CASSSLERGGFNEQYF

v_gene: TRBV27
d_gene: .
abundance: .
j_gene: TRBJ1-1
CDR3nt: TGTGCCAGCAGTCCTGGCGGCCTCATGAACACTGAAGCTTTCTTT
CDR3aa: CASSPGGLMNTEAFF

v_gene: TRBV6-5
d_gene: .
abundance: .
j_gene: TRBJ2-1
CDR3nt: TGTGCCAGCAGAGTTGATCAAATCTCCTACAATGAGCAGTTCTTC
CDR3aa: CASRVDQISYNEQFF

v_gene: TRBV6-1
d_gene: .
abundance: .
j_gene: TRBJ2-4
CDR3nt: TGTGCCAGCAAAGGGCCTGTAGCCAAAAACATTCAGTACTTC
CDR3aa: CASKGPVAKNIQYF

v_gene: TRBV4-1
d_gene: TRBD1
abundance: once
j_gene: TRBJ2-7
CDR3nt: TGCGCCAGCAGCAACCCGGGACAGGGACGCGAGCAGTACTTC
CDR3aa: CASSNPGQGREQYF

v_gene: TRBV19
d_gene: .
abundance: few
j_gene: TRBJ2-7
CDR3nt: TGTGCCAGTAGTAGCGGGCGTTGGAACGAGCAGTACTTC
CDR3aa: CASSSGRWNEQYF

v_gene: TRBV20-1
d_gene: TRBD2
abundance: few
j_gene: TRBJ2-1
CDR3nt: TGCAGTGCTTTAACTAGCGGGGGTTTCAATGAGCAGTTCTTC
CDR3aa: CSALTSGGFNEQFF

v_gene: TRBV5-1
d_gene: TRBD1
abundance: .
j_gene: TRBJ1-2
CDR3nt: TGCGCCAGCAGCCACCACCCTAGACAGGGGGCTTATGGCTACACCTTC
CDR3aa: CASSHHPRQGAYGYTF

v_gene: TRBV9
d_gene: TRBD1
abundance: .
j_gene: TRBJ1-2
CDR3nt: TGTGCCAGCAGCGTAGGCGGAGGGGGCCTCTACTATGGCTACACCTTC
CDR3aa: CASSVGGGGLYYGYTF

v_gene: TRBV5-1
d_gene: TRBD2
abundance: .
j_gene: TRBJ2-6
CDR3nt: TGCGCCAGCAGCTTGTTTAGCGGGCAGCAGCCCTCTGGGGCCAACGTCCTGACTTTC
CDR3aa: CASSLFSGQQPSGANVLTF

v_gene: TRBV6-1
d_gene: .
abundance: .
j_gene: TRBJ2-5
CDR3nt: TGTGCCAGCAGTGCCCTAGGGGGAGGCAATGAGCAGTACTTC
CDR3aa: CASSALGGGNEQYF

v_gene: TRBV6-1
d_gene: .
abundance: few
j_gene: TRBJ1-1
CDR3nt: TGTGCCAGCAGTGTCCCGGGCTACGACACTGAAGCTTTCTTT
CDR3aa: CASSVPGYDTEAFF

v_gene: TRBV4-1
d_gene: .
abundance: .
j_gene: TRBJ1-4
CDR3nt: TGCGCCAGCAGCCATCTGGGGACACGAAATGAAAAACTGTTTTTT
CDR3aa: CASSHLGTRNEKLFF

v_gene: TRBV7-2
d_gene: .
abundance: .
j_gene: TRBJ2-1
CDR3nt: TGTGCCAGCAGCCTCAGAGAGTTCAGCAATGAGCGGTTCTTC
CDR3aa: CASSLREFSNERFF

v_gene: TRBV4-1
d_gene: .
abundance: few
j_gene: TRBJ2-5
CDR3nt: TGCGCCAGCAGCCAGAGTCAACTAGGGACTCTCCAAGAACAAGAGACCCAGTACTTC
CDR3aa: CASSQSQLGTLQEQETQYF

v_gene: TRBV7-2
d_gene: .
abundance: many
j_gene: TRBJ1-1
CDR3nt: TGTGCCAGCAGCTTTAACAGGGTGAACACTGAAGCTTTCTTT
CDR3aa: CASSFNRVNTEAFF

v_gene: TRBV10-2
d_gene: .
abundance: .
j_gene: TRBJ2-3
CDR3nt: TGCGCCAGCAAATCGGGAGCGAAGAGCACAGATACGCAGTATTTT
CDR3aa: CASKSGAKSTDTQYF

v_gene: TRBV6-2/TRBV6-3
d_gene: .
abundance: few
j_gene: TRBJ1-6
CDR3nt: TGTGCCAGCAGGGCGGCTTCACCCCTCCACTTT
CDR3aa: CASRAASPLHF

v_gene: TRBV27
d_gene: .
abundance: few
j_gene: TRBJ2-7
CDR3nt: TGTGCCAGCAGTTTAGCCGGTCAGGACCTCGAGCAGTACTTC
CDR3aa: CASSLAGQDLEQYF